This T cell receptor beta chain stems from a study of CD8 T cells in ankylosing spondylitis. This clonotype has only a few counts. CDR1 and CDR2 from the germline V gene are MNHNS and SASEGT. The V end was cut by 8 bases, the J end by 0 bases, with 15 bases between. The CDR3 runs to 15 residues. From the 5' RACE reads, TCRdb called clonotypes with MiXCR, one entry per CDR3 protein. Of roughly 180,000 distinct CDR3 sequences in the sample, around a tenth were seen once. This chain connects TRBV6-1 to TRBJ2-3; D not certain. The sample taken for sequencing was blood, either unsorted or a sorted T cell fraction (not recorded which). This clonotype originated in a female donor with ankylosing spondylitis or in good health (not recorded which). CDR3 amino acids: CASSESRFSTDTQYF. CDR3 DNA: TGTGCCAGCTCTGAAAGCCGGTTTAGCACAGATACGCAGTATTTT.